This entry lists 5 T cell receptor beta chains sequenced from one sample in a study of beta chain features in type 1 diabetes (dated by TCRdb to 2016 to 2019). General conclusions and limits of the study: In all four CD4+ subsets, TCRB CDR3 length was moderately but significantly shorter in type 1 diabetes patients.

These receptors' antigens are unknown. Library creation used the immunoSEQ multiplex PCR assay. The entire amount of isolated RNA was reverse transcribed using the High Capacity cDNA Reverse Transcription Kit, so the sequenced TCRB transcripts were expressed ones. TCRdb provides this immuneACCESS table in a form limited to in-frame rearrangements. Some clones are lacking; in checked studies, under half of them reflect an unresolved V gene, and why the rest are absent is not known. The sample data list fewer than 350,000 clones, and over 14% of these were observed just once. The ten largest clones represent around 0.015% of the sample. What was sequenced was naive CD4+ T cells from blood. In light of the paper, this sample's cell subset or site label describes: true naive CD4+ T cells. These TCRs come from a man between 18 and 29 years old with type 1 diabetes.

This chain links TRBV9 with TRBJ2-3; unclear D gene. Germline CDR1 reads SGDLS; CDR2 reads YYNGEE. Trimming cost V 0 bases and J 1 base, with 6 bases left between them. The CDR3 runs to 14 residues. The CDR3 bases are TGTGCCAGCAGCGTAGAACTTCGCACAGATACGCAGTATTTT. Protein: CASSVELRTDTQYF.

As to this clone: At one end the junction does not follow the germline gene, possibly because of a read error. The rearrangement joins TRBV12-5 to TRBJ2-5; D is perhaps TRBD2 (5 bases). The CDR3 loop spans 14 amino acids. Germline loops: CDR1 LGHNT, CDR2 FRNRAP. CDR3 amino acids: CAPPRSGNQETQYF. The CDR3 region has the DNA TGTGCTCCCCCCAGATCCGGGAACCAGGAGACCCAGTACTTC.

The chain employs TRBV28 and TRBJ1-1; tentative D call: TRBD1 (6 bases). The V gene lost 2 bases and the J gene lost 11 bases, with 15 bases spanning the gap. The CDR3 is made up of 13 amino acids. Germline V gene sequence: CDR1 MDHEN, CDR2 SYDVKM. CDR3 nucleotides: TGTGCCAGCAGTTTAGCGGTCAGGGGAGACGCTTTCTTT. Translating gives CASSLAVRGDAFF.

This clone occurred a few times. The CDR3 DNA reads TGCAGCGTTGTAACGAGCTCTGGAAACACCATATATTTT. Its translation is CSVVTSSGNTIYF. J is TRBJ1-3 and V is TRBV29-1; D call uncertain. The CDR3 runs 13 residues. Deletions cut 4 bases from V and 0 bases from J, with 7 bases between. Per germline, CDR1 SQVTM and CDR2 ANQGSEA.

This chain joins TRBV7-2 and TRBJ1-5; perhaps TRBD1 as D (6 bases). V dropped 8 bases and J dropped 4 bases, with 12 bases sitting between them. The germline gives CDR1 SGHTA, CDR2 FQGNSA. This CDR3 contains 13 residues. DNA of the CDR3: TGTGCCAGCGCCCTTGGACAGAATCAGCCCCAGCATTTT. It encodes CASALGQNQPQHF.